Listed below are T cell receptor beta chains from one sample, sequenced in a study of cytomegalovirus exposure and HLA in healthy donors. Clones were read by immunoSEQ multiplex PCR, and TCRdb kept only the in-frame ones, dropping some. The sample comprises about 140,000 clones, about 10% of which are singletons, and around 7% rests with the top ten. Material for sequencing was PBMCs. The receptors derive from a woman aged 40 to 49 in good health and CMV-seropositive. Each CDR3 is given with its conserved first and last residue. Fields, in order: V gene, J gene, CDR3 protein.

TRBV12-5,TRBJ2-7,CASGLGTGTGGNEQYF
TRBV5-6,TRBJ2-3,CASRSIRQGPSTDTQYF
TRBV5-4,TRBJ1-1,CASSSQGLNTEAFF
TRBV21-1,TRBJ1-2,CASSGATSDRGGGYTF
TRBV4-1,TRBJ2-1,CASCLLAGYNEQFF
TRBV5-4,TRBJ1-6,CASSLEGVGNSPLHF
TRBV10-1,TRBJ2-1,CASSWTSGGFSYNEQFF
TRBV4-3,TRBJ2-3,CASSHLAGGSGTQYF
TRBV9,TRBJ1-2,CASSVTDQGGYTF
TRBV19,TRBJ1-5,CASSIEGQGTNQPQHF
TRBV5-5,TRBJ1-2,CASSSTGSYGYTF
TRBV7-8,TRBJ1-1,CASSNRGRTEAFF
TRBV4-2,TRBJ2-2,CASSQDRSVGELFF
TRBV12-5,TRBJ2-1,CASGLGQFSYNEQFF
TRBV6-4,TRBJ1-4,CASSPGGKSEKLFF
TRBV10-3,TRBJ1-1,CAIRRDRGLNTEAFF
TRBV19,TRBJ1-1,CASSIAGAFF
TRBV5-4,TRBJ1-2,CASSSGPSGQSIYGYTF
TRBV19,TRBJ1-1,CASSRGPGSPVNTEAFF
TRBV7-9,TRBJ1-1,CASSMDRGVFSGAFF
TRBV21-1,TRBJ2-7,CASLGLAVSYEQYF
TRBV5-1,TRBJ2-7,CASRAATGNHEQYF
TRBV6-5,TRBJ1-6,CASRTGDSPLHF
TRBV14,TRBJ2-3,CASSRRGGTDTQYF
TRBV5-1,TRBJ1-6,CASSLDPAGNSPLHF
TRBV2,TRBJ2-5,CASSERNSRGETQYF
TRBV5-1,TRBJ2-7,CASSRDRGHREQYF
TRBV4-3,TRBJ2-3,CASSRHGGRTSTDTQYF
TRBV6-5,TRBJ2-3,CASRPRDRVADTQYF
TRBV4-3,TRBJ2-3,CASSQLLAGSTDTQYF
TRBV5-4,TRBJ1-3,CASSLQGISGNTIYF